This TCR beta chain is drawn from a study of T cell repertoires in cytomegalovirus infection. Study-wide background: The authors used CMV epitopes that were HLA-C-restricted (recently identified) and HLA-B-restricted (well studied). It can be stated that public TCR beta signatures indicated CMV infection as well as a matching HLA type.

Remarks on this clonotype: Antigen specificity is unknown.

TCRdb passed the reads through MiXCR, listing each CDR3 protein once. This table has about 830,000 distinct CDR3 sequences, about 31% appearing once. The V and J ends lost 4 bases and 0 bases respectively, with 10 bases between them. CDR3 length: 16 amino acids. Germline CDR1 LNHDA, CDR2 SQIVND (reference sequence). Overall study results and limits: Summed frequency of shared TCR beta families picked out CMV carriers who also had the relevant HLA. Dominating the ex vivo response were HLA-C-restricted CMV-specific TCR beta clonotypes.

This chain joins TRBV19 and TRBJ2-6; no reliable D call. This TCR came from a human donor in good health (CMV status not recorded). Some clones in this sample may be carry-over from other donors' samples. The sequences come from cultured CD8+ T cells from PBMCs, collected from culture after CMV antigen stimulation. CDR3 protein: CASSRSISSGANVLTF. CDR3 DNA: TGTGCCAGTAGTAGATCCATTAGCTCTGGGGCCAACGTCCTGACTTTC.